A single sample gave rise to the 32 T cell receptor beta chains below, sequenced in a study of blood T cell repertoires in COVID-19. Assay used: immunoSEQ multiplex PCR; TCRdb lists only in-frame clones, some missing. The sample carries roughly 110,000 clones, around 88% recorded once. The specimen was peripheral blood. Receptors originate from a man aged 50 to 59 with active or convalescent COVID-19.

This chain joins TRBV6-1 and TRBJ1-2; 7 nucleotides agree with TRBD1. V was clipped by 3 bases and J by 6 bases; unmatched bases: 4. The germline gives CDR1 MNHNS, CDR2 SASEGT. CDR3 length: 13 residues. The CDR3 DNA is TGTGCCAGCAGTGATCAGGGGGTGAATGGCTACACCTTC. This encodes CASSDQGVNGYTF.

The V gene is TRBV28, the J gene TRBJ1-2; a possible D gene is TRBD1 (5 bases). The CDR3 length is 16 residues. The ends were cut back, 1 base at V and 6 bases at J, with 18 bases in the middle. From germline, CDR1 is MDHEN and CDR2 SYDVKM. CDR3 coding DNA: TGTGCCAGCAGTTTATTAGGCATGGACACCCCCCATGGCTACACCTTC. Translated, it gives CASSLLGMDTPHGYTF.

The genes are TRBV5-1 and TRBJ1-2, with a possible D match to TRBD1 (6 bases). Germline V CDR1 and CDR2: SGHRS, YFSETQ. The CDR3 runs to 13 residues. Trimming took 0 bases from V and 6 from J, leaving 9 bases between them. The CDR3 loop reads CASSLAGDDGYTF. The CDR3 coding sequence is TGCGCCAGCAGCTTGGCAGGGGACGATGGCTACACCTTC.

This chain connects TRBV19 to TRBJ1-4, with D unclear. V lost 4 bases to trimming and J lost 5 bases, with 14 bases between them. From germline, CDR1 is LNHDA and CDR2 SQIVND (reference sequence). This CDR3 has 15 residues. The CDR3 DNA follows: TGTGCCAGTAGTACCCTCGGACGGGGAAATGAAAAACTGTTTTTT. Its translation is CASSTLGRGNEKLFF.

The rearrangement joins TRBV6-5 to TRBJ1-3; 9 nucleotides line up with TRBD1. CDR3 size: 15 residues. Germline assignment: CDR1 MNHEY and CDR2 SVGAGI. With 4 bases clipped from V and 2 bases from J, the junction kept 3 bases outside the gene matches. The CDR3 is CASSSGTGTGNTIYF. For the CDR3, the DNA is TGTGCCAGCAGTTCGGGGACAGGGACTGGAAACACCATATATTTT.

In its sample, this clone was seen once. This chain joins TRBV7-2 and TRBJ1-1; a possible D gene is TRBD1 (6 bases). The CDR3 has 14 amino acids. Per the germline V gene, CDR1 is SGHTA and CDR2 is FQGNSA. V was cut by 0 bases and J by 4 bases, with 9 bases left in between. CDR3 coding DNA: TGTGCCAGCAGCTTAGCGGCGGGGGCCACTGAAGCTTTCTTT. Its protein is CASSLAAGATEAFF.

For the CDR3, the DNA is TGTGCTAGCGCACGGGGGGAAACCGGGGAGCTGTTTTTT. It specifies CASARGETGELFF. This chain connects TRBV7-7 to TRBJ2-2; 7 bases fit TRBD2. The V gene's germline CDR1 is SSHAT and CDR2 FNYEAQ (reference sequence). CDR3 length equals 13 residues.

This chain joins TRBV24-1 and TRBJ2-7; 14 bases line up with TRBD2. Germline lookup yields CDR1 KGHDR and CDR2 SFDVKD. The CDR3 loop spans 16 amino acids. The J segment lost 6 bases and the V segment lost 4 bases, leaving 7 bases of the junction unmatched. The CDR3 is CATSDPGTSGSFEQYF. The CDR3 coding sequence is TGTGCCACCAGTGACCCCGGGACTAGCGGGAGTTTCGAGCAGTACTTC.

Here the CDR3 DNA reads TGCGCCAGCAGCTTGAGCGGGAATAACTATGGCTACACCTTC. It is translated as CASSLSGNNYGYTF. The chain links TRBV5-1 to TRBJ1-2; unclear D gene. The CDR3 consists of 14 residues. Germline lookup yields CDR1 SGHRS and CDR2 YFSETQ. Trimming removed 1 base at V and 1 base at J, with 8 bases between.

V is TRBV7-2 and J is TRBJ2-2; 11 positions match TRBD1. The length of the CDR3 is 16 residues. With V trimmed by 4 bases and J by 8 bases, 9 bases remained unmatched. In germline, CDR1 is SGHTA, CDR2 FQGNSA. The CDR3 DNA reads as TGTGCCAGCAGCTCTCACCTCGGACAGGGGGCTGGGGAGCTGTTTTTT. Amino acid sequence: CASSSHLGQGAGELFF.

The gene calls are TRBV2 and TRBJ2-7, with 8 bases lining up with TRBD1. The germline CDR1 and CDR2 sequences are SNHLY and FYNNEI. This CDR3 comprises 12 residues. V was pared by 8 bases and J by 6 bases, with 6 bases of the junction left unmatched. The CDR3 nucleotides read TGTGCCAGCCGGACAGGGAGCGCCGAGCAGTACTTC. This encodes CASRTGSAEQYF.

DNA of the CDR3: TGCGCCAGCAGTGATCCGGGATCCTATAATTCACCCCTCCACTTT. Its translation: CASSDPGSYNSPLHF. The chain links TRBV10-2 to TRBJ1-6; D remains unclear. The CDR3 sequence is 15 residues long. Germline V lookup: CDR1 WSHSY, CDR2 SAAADI. Trimming left V 3 bases short and J 1 base short, with 7 bases between.

This rearrangement joins TRBV11-3 to TRBJ1-1; possible D gene TRBD1, 6 bases. The germline V gene has CDR1 SGHNT and CDR2 YENEEA. This CDR3 is 13 amino acids long. Trimming took off 5 bases at V and 4 bases at J, with 11 bases between the two ends. CDR3 coding DNA: TGTGCCAGCAGCACGGGACAATCCACTGAAGCTTTCTTT. Translation gives CASSTGQSTEAFF.

This clone was detected only once. The chain links TRBV6-6 to TRBJ1-1, with 7 positions matching TRBD1. Germline values: CDR1 MNHNY, CDR2 SVGAGI (reference sequence). The CDR3 consists of 14 residues. Losses at the gene ends were 2 bases for V and 5 bases for J; bases not matched to a gene: 5. The CDR3 spells CASSYAGQRTEAFF. DNA for the CDR3: TGTGCCAGCAGTTACGCGGGACAGCGGACTGAAGCTTTCTTT.

J is TRBJ2-4 and V is TRBV9, with D maybe TRBD2 (5 bases). Per the germline V gene, CDR1 is SGDLS and CDR2 is YYNGEE. Deletions cut 0 bases from V and 8 bases from J, with 21 bases between. This CDR3 has 17 residues. CDR3 DNA: TGTGCCAGCAGCGTAGGGTTTACTAGTTACTCGTCGGACATTCAGTACTTC. The encoded protein is CASSVGFTSYSSDIQYF.

This clone was detected a few times. This chain joins TRBV6-5 and TRBJ1-2; 12 positions agree with TRBD1. The CDR3 totals 14 residues. Germline V gene data show CDR1 as MNHEY and CDR2 as SVGAGI. With V trimmed by 6 bases and J by 7 bases, 6 bases remained unmatched. Here the CDR3 reads CASRPGQGASGYTF. DNA of the CDR3: TGTGCCAGCAGGCCGGGACAGGGGGCTAGTGGCTACACCTTC.

The rearrangement joins TRBV7-8 to TRBJ1-2; 7 bases match TRBD1. The CDR3 runs to 14 residues. The germline gives CDR1 SGHVS, CDR2 FQNEAQ. The ends lost 3 bases at V and 4 bases at J; junction bases unmatched: 5. CDR3 sequence (DNA): TGTGCCAGCAGCTTTCGACAGGGTGGCTATGGCTACACCTTC. It is translated as CASSFRQGGYGYTF.

The chain links TRBV6-2 or TRBV6-3 to TRBJ2-3; unclear D gene. Germline V gene lookup returns CDR1 MNHEY and CDR2 SVGEGT. V was cut by 5 bases and J by 3 bases, with 3 bases left in between. CDR3 length: 11 residues. The CDR3 loop reads CASSQTDTQYF. The DNA for the CDR3 is TGTGCCAGCAGTCAGACAGATACGCAGTATTTT.

The J gene is TRBJ1-2, the V gene TRBV15; TRBD1 is a possible D gene (5 bases). Per the germline V gene, CDR1 is LNHNV and CDR2 is YYDKDF (reference sequence). Trimming removed 0 bases at V and 5 bases at J, with 13 bases between. The CDR3 consists of 15 residues. CDR3 DNA: TGTGCCACCAGCAGAGATCTGGACACCCAATATGGCTACACCTTC. This sequence encodes CATSRDLDTQYGYTF.

This chain connects TRBV28 to TRBJ2-7, with D possibly being TRBD2 (6 bases). The V gene's germline CDR1 is MDHEN and CDR2 SYDVKM. Trimming shortened V by 5 bases and J by 11 bases, and 19 bases separated the two germline ends. The CDR3 has 13 residues. The CDR3 region has the DNA TGTGCCAGCAGTGACGGGACTCCCAATTTTAAGTACTTC. It is translated as CASSDGTPNFKYF.

The chain employs TRBV6-5 and TRBJ1-1, with a weak D call TRBD1 (6 bases). From germline, CDR1 is MNHEY and CDR2 SVGAGI. The CDR3 covers 14 residues. V dropped 5 bases and J dropped 5 bases, with 15 bases sitting between them. The chain's CDR3 is CASSPFPGETEAFF. CDR3 sequence (DNA): TGTGCCAGCAGTCCCTTTCCAGGGGAGACTGAAGCTTTCTTT.

This clone was counted once. The rearrangement uses TRBV6-4 and TRBJ2-3, with D unresolved. V lost 0 bases and J lost 0, with 10 bases in between. The CDR3 length is 16 residues. The germline CDR1 and CDR2 sequences are MRHNA and SNTAGT. In nucleotides, the CDR3 is TGTGCCAGCAGTGACTCCGGCGACTCTAGCACAGATACGCAGTATTTT. Its translation: CASSDSGDSSTDTQYF.

The rearrangement joins TRBV5-1 to TRBJ2-1, with 7 nucleotides matching TRBD1. CDR1 is SGHRS, CDR2 YFSETQ, per germline. This CDR3 has 14 residues. The junction had 3 bases not matched to a gene; V was cut back by 0 bases and J by 6 bases. The CDR3 DNA is TGCGCCAGCAGCTTGGGGTCAGGGGGCAATGAGCAGTTCTTC. Its protein product is CASSLGSGGNEQFF.

The V gene is TRBV6-6, the J gene TRBJ2-7; D uncertain. V dropped 1 base and J dropped 2 bases, with 9 bases sitting between them. This CDR3 has 14 residues. Germline loops: CDR1 MNHNY, CDR2 SVGAGI (reference sequence). CDR3 loop: CASSYLGLPYEQYF. The CDR3 DNA follows: TGTGCCAGCAGTTACTTGGGCCTCCCCTACGAGCAGTACTTC.

The chain recombines TRBV5-1 with TRBJ2-2; TRBD2 aligns across 9 bases. The germline gives CDR1 SGHRS, CDR2 YFSETQ. The CDR3 consists of 14 residues. V was clipped by 5 bases and J by 3 bases; unmatched bases: 2. The DNA for the CDR3 is TGCGCCAGCAGAAGACTAGCGGACACCGGGGAGCTGTTTTTT. Translated: CASRRLADTGELFF.

This clone turned up a few times. The chain uses TRBV7-9 and TRBJ1-5; unclear D gene. The V gene's germline CDR1 is SEHNR and CDR2 FQNEAQ (reference sequence). Deletions cut 5 bases from V and 3 bases from J, with 5 bases between. The length of the CDR3 is 12 residues. CDR3 loop: CASSPPNQPQHF. CDR3 nucleotides: TGTGCCAGCAGCCCTCCCAATCAGCCCCAGCATTTT.

This clone was detected only once. This chain connects TRBV12-5 to TRBJ2-1, with 8 bases that match TRBD2. In germline, CDR1 is LGHNT, CDR2 FRNRAP. CDR3 length: 15 residues. V lost 1 base and J lost 3; bases outside the gene matches: 2. The DNA for the CDR3 is TGTGCTAGTGGTTTGGGACTAGCGAGCTACAATGAGCAGTTCTTC. Translated: CASGLGLASYNEQFF.

The chain has TRBV28 and TRBJ2-2; D gene ambiguous. The germline V gene encodes CDR1 MDHEN and CDR2 SYDVKM. Trimming removed 1 base from V and 3 bases from J, with 9 bases in between. The CDR3 extends over 15 amino acids. The CDR3, as DNA: TGTGCCAGCAGTTTATACGGTTCGTACACCGGGGAGCTGTTTTTT. Translation gives CASSLYGSYTGELFF.

The J gene is TRBJ2-7, the V gene TRBV5-1, with TRBD1 as a possible D gene (6 bases). The ends were cut back, 6 bases at V and 0 bases at J, with 16 bases in the middle. Germline V CDR1 and CDR2: SGHRS, YFSETQ. The CDR3 sequence is 15 residues long. CDR3 sequence reads: CASTRTGSPSYEQYF. The CDR3 DNA follows: TGCGCCAGCACTAGAACAGGGTCGCCCTCCTACGAGCAGTACTTC.

V and J are TRBV30 and TRBJ1-2; 8 bases agree with TRBD1. Looked up from germline, CDR1 is GTSNPN and CDR2 is SVGIG (reference sequence). This CDR3 comprises 13 residues. Losses at the gene ends were 4 bases for V and 6 bases for J; bases not matched to a gene: 7. The CDR3 reads CAWTLRGLDGYTF. The CDR3 DNA reads TGTGCCTGGACACTCAGGGGGCTGGATGGCTACACCTTC. Combining the CDR3 with reference TRBV30 and TRBJ1-2 gives the whole variable domain SQTIHQWPATLVQPVGSPLSLECTVEGTSNPNLYWYRQAAGRGLQLLFYSVGIGQISSEVPQNLSASRPQDRQFILSSKKLLLSDSGFYLCAWTLRGLDGYTFGSGTRLTVV.

The chain uses TRBV29-1 and TRBJ1-1, with 7 bases aligning to TRBD1. Unmatched junction bases numbered 6, after V lost 6 bases and J lost 2 bases. Germline V CDR1 and CDR2: SQVTM, ANQGSEA. The CDR3 consists of 13 residues. The CDR3 DNA sequence: TGCAGCGTAGTAGGGACAGCCAACACTGAAGCTTTCTTT. Its protein product is CSVVGTANTEAFF. Together with reference TRBV29-1 and TRBJ1-1, the CDR3 gives the full variable domain: SAVISQKPSRDICQRGTSLTIQCQVDSQVTMMFWYRQQPGQSLTLIATANQGSEATYESGFVIDKFPISRPNLTFSTLTVSNMSPEDSSIYLCSVVGTANTEAFFGQGTRLTVV.

The chain joins TRBV2 to TRBJ1-4; no clear D gene. Germline CDR1 SNHLY, CDR2 FYNNEI. V lost 1 base, J lost 8 bases, and 14 bases lay in between. The CDR3 is made up of 15 amino acids. The CDR3 DNA sequence: TGTGCCAGCAGTGAAGGACCCTCGAGAGGGGAAAAACTGTTTTTT. Protein product: CASSEGPSRGEKLFF.